Sequencing of this TCR beta chain was carried out in a study of blood T cell repertoires in COVID-19. Study at large: Material from acute and convalescent COVID-19 was sourced from the United States, Italy and Spain.

Profiling relied on immunoSEQ multiplex PCR, and the TCRdb table lists in-frame clones only, not all of them. This sample has roughly 240,000 clones; approximately 87% occur once, and the top ten carry about 4.5%. Input material: peripheral blood. This clonotype originated in a man in his 60s who had recovered from COVID-19.

CDR3 bases: TGTGCCAGTACTTATCCCCCCCAGCCCCAGCATTTT. It encodes CASTYPPQPQHF. The chain couples TRBV19 to TRBJ1-5; D uncertain. V dropped 7 bases and J dropped 7 bases, with 11 bases sitting between them. The CDR3 is 12 amino acids. Germline CDR1 reads LNHDA; CDR2 reads SQIVND (reference sequence).